This TCR beta chain was profiled in a study of post-analysis software for immune sequencing data. The study, taken as a whole, reports: There were about five TRBV segments more frequent in patients than controls, and TRBV5-6, TRBV5-1 and TRBV20-1 were among them.

About this clonotype itself: Its antigen is not known.

CDR1 and CDR2 from the germline V gene are SGHRS and YFSETQ. The V end was cut by 2 bases, the J end by 3 bases, with 8 bases between. The CDR3 sequence is 14 residues long. Prepared TCR beta cDNA libraries contained unique molecular identifiers. TCRdb re-analysed the PCR reads in MiXCR, keeping a single row per CDR3 protein. The repertoire holds about 400,000 distinct CDR3 sequences, with 30% to 45% as singletons. V and J are TRBV5-1 and TRBJ2-2; D remains ambiguous. The sample comprised blood. This clonotype originated in a girl between 10 and 17 years old with multiple sclerosis. CDR3 nucleotides: TGCGCCAGCAGCTTTGACTTACACACCGGGGAGCTGTTTTTT. As protein: CASSFDLHTGELFF.